A single sample is the source of the 2 T cell receptor beta chains below, sequenced in a study of T cell responses to AZD1222 COVID-19 vaccine. Method: immunoSEQ multiplex PCR; TCRdb's copy keeps in-frame clones and lacks some. The table includes around 110,000 clones, more than 80% detected once. The source material was peripheral blood, sampled on day 0 of AZD1222 vaccination. The receptors derive from an adult in good health.

The genes are TRBV19 and TRBJ2-7; the match to TRBD1 covers 10 bases. J was trimmed by 1 base and V by 9 bases; bases with no gene match: 3. The CDR3 totals 13 residues. The V gene's germline CDR1 is LNHDA and CDR2 SQIVND (reference sequence). CDR3 amino acids: CASGQGESYEQYF. The CDR3 coding sequence is TGTGCCAGCGGACAGGGGGAGTCCTACGAGCAGTACTTC.

This chain uses TRBV7-2 with TRBJ1-2; 8 bases fit TRBD1. Per germline, CDR1 SGHTA and CDR2 FQGNSA. CDR3 length equals 15 residues. V dropped 3 bases and J dropped 4; count of bases not matched to a gene: 7. CDR3 DNA sequence: TGTGCCAGCAGCTTTGCCGACGACAGGGGCTATGGCTACACCTTC. Protein product: CASSFADDRGYGYTF. The whole variable domain, remainder taken from reference TRBV7-2 and TRBJ1-2, is GAGVSQSPSNKVTEKGKDVELRCDPISGHTALYWYRQSLGQGLEFLIYFQGNSAPDKSGLPSDRFSAERTGGSVSTLTIQRTQQEDSAVYLCASSFADDRGYGYTFGSGTRLTVV.